This T cell receptor (beta chain) was sequenced for a study of post-analysis software for immune sequencing data. Study details: The patients showed relapsing-remitting, secondary progressive and progressive-relapsing multiple sclerosis courses. General study findings and limits: Multiple sclerosis patients showed significantly lower normalized Chao1 diversity than controls did. Five TRBV segments occurring more often in patients than controls included TRBV5-6, TRBV5-1 and TRBV20-1. F measure grouped same-batch samples tightly together.

In germline, CDR1 is SQVTM, CDR2 ANQGSEA. Trimming took 1 base from V and 2 from J, leaving 18 bases between them. This CDR3 region has 17 residues. With regard to this clonotype: Its antigen is unknown.

Unique molecular identifiers tagged the TCR beta cDNA libraries. TCRdb reanalysed the PCR reads using MiXCR and keeps one entry per CDR3 protein. The sample includes around 200,000 distinct CDR3 sequences, around 30% of them seen just once. This sequence originates from a girl aged 2-17 years with multiple sclerosis. What was sequenced was blood. The chain links TRBV29-1 to TRBJ2-1, with a weak D call TRBD1 (6 bases). The CDR3 sequence: CSVEAGQQGTPYNEQFF. The DNA for the CDR3 is TGCAGCGTTGAAGCCGGTCAGCAGGGGACCCCCTACAATGAGCAGTTCTTC.